The source of this T cell receptor (beta chain) is a study of neoadjuvant anti-PD-1 for oral cavity cancer. Overall study: Before surgery, most patients got three to four biweekly 3 mg/kg nivolumab doses. Overall study findings and caveats: Higher pretreatment Treg/Th17 ratios tracked higher pretreatment blood clonality. After neoadjuvant nivolumab, PBMC T cell clonality was significantly higher in non-responders than responders.

CDR1 is LNHDA, CDR2 SQIVND, per germline (reference sequence). The CDR3 runs 13 residues. The V gene lost 4 bases and the J gene lost 3 bases, with 10 bases spanning the gap. This table comes from immunoSEQ multiplex PCR, and its TCRdb copy is limited to in-frame clones, with some not included. The table records roughly 14,000 clones, roughly two thirds of them present only once. For this clone: The antigen is unknown.

The sample consisted of PBMCs, taken before nivolumab (anti-PD-1) treatment. The J gene is TRBJ2-7, the V gene TRBV19; D is unclear. The sequence derives from a person aged 35-79 years with oral cavity squamous cell carcinoma. In DNA, the CDR3 is TGTGCCAGTAGTACCCAATTCCACTACGAGCAGTACTTC. Translating gives CASSTQFHYEQYF. Full variable domain (outside the CDR3, taken from reference TRBV19 and TRBJ2-7): DGGITQSPKYLFRKEGQNVTLSCEQNLNHDAMYWYRQDPGQGLRLIYYSQIVNDFQKGDIAEGYSVSREKKESFPLTVTSAQKNPTAFYLCASSTQFHYEQYFGPGTRLTVT.